Reported below is one TCR beta chain. Its target is not known. The CDR3 totals 14 residues. The germline V and J ends were trimmed by 3 bases and 0 bases, with 6 bases remaining between them. Germline V gives CDR1 MDHEN, CDR2 SYDVKM. These data belong to a study of cytomegalovirus exposure and HLA in healthy donors. The study's findings and limits: Earlier analysis looked at TCR beta V segments, and most were productive about 90% or about 30% of the time. CMV serostatus stood as the only immune exposure information on hand.

A multiplex PCR was run with 60 Vbeta primers and 13 Jbeta primers. Repertoires were generated with immunoSEQ multiplex PCR, while TCRdb's copy carries only in-frame clones and drops some. The profile covers roughly 160,000 clones, with approximately 88% appearing a single time and about 0.85% taken by the ten largest. This TCR came from a woman aged 25 to 45 in good health and CMV-seronegative. Sequenced sample: PBMCs. The V gene is TRBV28, the J gene TRBJ2-4; the D is unclear. CDR3 in DNA: TGTGCCAGCAGTTTTCTATCAGCCAAAAACATTCAGTACTTC. Protein sequence: CASSFLSAKNIQYF.